This T cell receptor beta chain stems from a study of T cells in Graves' hyperthyroidism and ophthalmopathy. Study in general: The authors collected peripheral blood at initial diagnosis, before any treatment.

The study collected blood at first hyperthyroidism diagnosis, before any ophthalmopathy symptoms arose. The sample holds many counts of this clonotype. Its antigen is not known. RNA transcripts yielded amplified TCR beta CDR3 regions. RT-PCR in the first round (using the HTBI primer set) targeted the TCR CDR3. TCRdb analysed the multiplex PCR reads with MiXCR anew, one entry per CDR3 protein. The data contain a few hundred thousand distinct CDR3 sequences, roughly 12% of them singletons. General study points: Separation of ophthalmopathy from stable hyperthyroidism was achieved by a 13 V-J model.

This receptor was taken from a man aged 25 to 45 with Graves' hyperthyroidism that later progressed to Graves' ophthalmopathy. The sequencing sample was made of blood.

Here the CDR3 reads CASSPRQGPTSYEQYF. The CDR3 region has the DNA TGTGCCAGCAGCCCCCGACAGGGGCCCACCTCCTACGAGCAGTACTTC. The chain joins TRBV7-9 to TRBJ2-7, with 8 positions matching TRBD1. The V gene end was trimmed by 5 bases and the J gene end by 0 bases; junction bases not matched to a gene: 9. This CDR3 is built from 16 residues. Germline lookup yields CDR1 SEHNR and CDR2 FQNEAQ (reference sequence).